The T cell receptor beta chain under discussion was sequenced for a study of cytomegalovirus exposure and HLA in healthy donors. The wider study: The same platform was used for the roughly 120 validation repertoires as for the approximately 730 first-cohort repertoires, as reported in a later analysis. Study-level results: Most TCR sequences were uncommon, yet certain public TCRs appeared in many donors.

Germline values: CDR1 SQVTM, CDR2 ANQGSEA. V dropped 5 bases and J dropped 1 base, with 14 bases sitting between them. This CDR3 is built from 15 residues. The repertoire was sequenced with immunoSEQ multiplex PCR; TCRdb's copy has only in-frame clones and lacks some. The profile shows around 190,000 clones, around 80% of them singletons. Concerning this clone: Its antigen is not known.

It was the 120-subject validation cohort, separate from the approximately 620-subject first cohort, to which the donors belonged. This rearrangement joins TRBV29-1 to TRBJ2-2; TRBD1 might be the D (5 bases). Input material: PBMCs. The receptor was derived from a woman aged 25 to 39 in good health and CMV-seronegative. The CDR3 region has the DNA TGCAGCGTTACATCGACAGCACAGAACACCGGGGAGCTGTTTTTT. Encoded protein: CSVTSTAQNTGELFF.